The rows below give T cell receptor beta chains drawn from one sample of a study of blood T cells in healthy people across ages. TCRdb reprocessed the 5' RACE reads via MiXCR and lists one record per CDR3 protein. The table shows roughly 1.5 million distinct CDR3 sequences, with under 55% occurring only once. The source material was blood. The receptor source for this set is a woman between 18 and 29 years old in good health. Each CDR3 is given with its conserved first and last residue. D genes are given only for firm matches. The size entry is marked missing in some rows and otherwise reads once, few, many or a size class.

NA TRBJ2-7 TRBV30 few TGTGCCTGGAGTCTTCCGGACCTCGCCTACGAGCAGTACTTC CAWSLPDLAYEQYF
NA TRBJ2-7 TRBV29-1 few TGCAGCGTGGACGTACAGCCGGGCGAGCAGTACTTC CSVDVQPGEQYF
NA TRBJ2-7 TRBV20-1 NA TGCAGTGCTAGAGATTATCTAGCTGGATACAATGAGCAGTACTTC CSARDYLAGYNEQYF
TRBD2 TRBJ2-6 TRBV20-1 few TGCAGTGCTAGAGACCGACTAGCGGGAGACTCTGGGGCCAACGTCCTGACTTTC CSARDRLAGDSGANVLTF
NA TRBJ1-5 TRBV6-2/TRBV6-3 few TGTGCCAGCAGTTACGAGCCGGGTTGGCAGCCCCAGCATTTT CASSYEPGWQPQHF
NA TRBJ1-5 TRBV6-5 NA TGTGCCAGCAGTTACTCAACCAAAGCGGTCTCATTCAATCAGCCCCAGCATTTT CASSYSTKAVSFNQPQHF
NA TRBJ1-2 TRBV29-1 NA TGCAGCGTCGGTGGGGGAGCCGCTTATGGCTACACCTTC CSVGGGAAYGYTF
TRBD1 TRBJ1-1 TRBV4-1 once TGCGCCAGCAGCCCTGCCGACAGGGATGGCACTGAAGCTTTCTTT CASSPADRDGTEAFF
NA TRBJ1-1 TRBV27 NA TGTGCCAGCAGCCCTCAAGCGGGGCGTGAAGCTTTCTTT CASSPQAGREAFF
TRBD2 TRBJ2-1 TRBV6-2/TRBV6-3 few TGTGCCAGCAGTTTCTGGACTAGCGGGAGTCGGAATGAGCAGTTCTTC CASSFWTSGSRNEQFF
NA TRBJ1-4 TRBV7-6 NA TGTGCCAGCAGCCACTTTGCAACTAATGAAAAACTGTTTTTT CASSHFATNEKLFF
TRBD1 TRBJ1-6 TRBV4-3 NA TGCGCCAGCAGCCTCGGGGACAGTGATAATTCACCCCTCCACTTT CASSLGDSDNSPLHF
TRBD1 TRBJ1-1 TRBV6-5 few TGTGCCAGCAATAAACAGGGGAGCACTGAAGCTTTCTTT CASNKQGSTEAFF
NA TRBJ2-1 TRBV3-1 NA TGTGCCAGCAGCCAAGATCGAGTGGGACTTCTCGACTCCTACAATGAGCAGTTCTTC CASSQDRVGLLDSYNEQFF
TRBD1 TRBJ2-7 TRBV7-6 few TGTGCCAGCAGCTTCTGGACAGGCGCGTACGAGCAGTACTTC CASSFWTGAYEQYF
TRBD1 TRBJ1-2 TRBV6-1 few TGTGCCAGCAGTGCCCGGACAGGGGACCGAGCTAACTATGGCTACACCTTC CASSARTGDRANYGYTF
TRBD1 TRBJ2-4 TRBV29-1 NA TGCAGCGTTGAAGATCGGACAGGGTGGGAGCAGTACTTC CSVEDRTGWEQYF
NA TRBJ2-1 TRBV12-3/TRBV12-4 NA TGTGCCAGCAGTTGTGCAGGATATGGTGAGCAGTTCTTC CASSCAGYGEQFF
NA TRBJ2-4 TRBV10-3 NA TGTGCCATCAGTGGCACTCCAGGGGACATTCAGTACTTC CAISGTPGDIQYF
TRBD2 TRBJ2-5 TRBV10-3 NA TGTGCCATCAGTGCCGCTAGCGGGGGAGCCAAGACCCAGTACTTC CAISAASGGAKTQYF
NA TRBJ2-1 TRBV7-2 once TGTGCCAGCAGCTTATGGGCAGGGCACCCGACCGACAATGAGCAGTTCTTC CASSLWAGHPTDNEQFF
NA TRBJ2-1 TRBV27 few TGTGCCAGCAGTCCCCGACTGCAGATTGACAATGAGCAGTTCTTC CASSPRLQIDNEQFF
NA TRBJ2-7 TRBV9 NA TGTACCAGCAGCCATAGCGGAAGCTCCTACGAGCAGTACTTC CTSSHSGSSYEQYF
NA TRBJ1-4 TRBV28 NA TGTGCCAGCATGACGCGGGCTAATGAAAAACTGTTTTTT CASMTRANEKLFF
NA TRBJ1-1 TRBV7-9 few TGTGCCAGCAGCTTTTTTTGGGCGGCTTTCTTT CASSFFWAAFF
NA TRBJ2-7 TRBV6-4 NA TGTGCCAGCAGTGTCCTCCCGGGGTCCCCCTACGAGCAGTACTTC CASSVLPGSPYEQYF
NA TRBJ2-3 TRBV4-2 NA TGTGCCAGCAGCCGAGTCGGGAGTTGGGGAGATACGCAGTATTTT CASSRVGSWGDTQYF
NA TRBJ2-7 TRBV20-1 many TGCAGTGCTAGAGGTGACCTCTCCTACGAGCAGTACTTC CSARGDLSYEQYF
NA TRBJ2-3 TRBV5-1 NA TGCGCCAGCAGCTTGGTGGCGCGGGACACAGATACGCAGTATTTT CASSLVARDTDTQYF
TRBD2 TRBJ2-3 TRBV7-2 NA TGTGCCAGCATCTTTGCTAGCGGGGGCCCTAGCACAGATACGCAGTATTTT CASIFASGGPSTDTQYF
NA TRBJ1-1 TRBV25-1 NA TGTGCCCCCGGGACGGAGAACACTGAAGCTTTCTTT CAPGTENTEAFF
TRBD2 TRBJ2-7 TRBV6-2/TRBV6-3 few TGTGCCAGCAGACGTCCGGGACTAGCAATCTACGAGCAGTACTTC CASRRPGLAIYEQYF
NA TRBJ2-1 TRBV20-1 few TGCAGTGCTAGAGATAAGACTAATCATCAGGATGAGCAGTTCTTC CSARDKTNHQDEQFF
TRBD2 TRBJ2-1 TRBV25-1 many TGTGCCAGCAGTAGAAGCGGGAATTACAATGAGCAGTTCTTC CASSRSGNYNEQFF
TRBD1 TRBJ1-1 TRBV7-9 NA TGTGCCAGCAGAGGGGACAGCGGCCCTGAAGCTTTCTTT CASRGDSGPEAFF
NA TRBJ2-5 TRBV7-2 NA TGTGCCAGCAGCCTAAATGGCGGGGTGGTTCTTGTAGAGACCCAGTACTTC CASSLNGGVVLVETQYF
TRBD2 TRBJ2-5 TRBV20-1 NA TGCAGTGCTAGGACTAGCGGGTGGTACCAAGAGACCCAGTACTTC CSARTSGWYQETQYF
NA TRBJ2-7 TRBV7-2 NA TGTGCCAGCAGCTTAGAGTCAGGGGGGAGGTACGAGCAGTACTTC CASSLESGGRYEQYF
NA TRBJ1-2 TRBV20-1 NA TGCAGTGCCAGTTTTACATTCGGGTACACCTTC CSASFTFGYTF
TRBD2 TRBJ2-1 TRBV14 few TGTGCCAGCAGCCAATATAAGACTAGCAGCCATGAGCAGTTCTTC CASSQYKTSSHEQFF
NA TRBJ2-7 TRBV11-2 few TGTGCCAGCAGCTTTGGTAGCGGCAGACCCTTTACGTACGAGCAGTACTTC CASSFGSGRPFTYEQYF
TRBD2 TRBJ2-3 TRBV20-1 once TGCAGTGCTAGCTGGGGGGGAGGCACAGATACGCAGTATTTT CSASWGGGTDTQYF
NA TRBJ1-2 TRBV6-5 few TGTGCCAGCAGTTATTCGGGACGGTCCAATGGCTACACCTTC CASSYSGRSNGYTF
NA TRBJ1-5 TRBV29-1 NA TGCAGCGTTGCCGGGGGCGGGCAGCCCCAGCATTTT CSVAGGGQPQHF
NA TRBJ2-3 TRBV10-3 few TGTGCCATCAGGCCCGGGACTTCCACAGATACGCAGTATTTT CAIRPGTSTDTQYF
NA TRBJ1-2 TRBV21-1 NA TGTGCCAGCAGCAATGGTTGGAGGCAGACCCACTATGGCTACACCTTC CASSNGWRQTHYGYTF
NA TRBJ1-1 TRBV3-1 NA TGTGCCAGCAGCTCACTCCTCCCTAGGACTGAAGCTTTCTTT CASSSLLPRTEAFF
TRBD2 TRBJ2-1 TRBV28 NA TGTGCCAGCAGCCCCAGGACTAGCGGGAAGGTCGATGAGCAGTTCTTC CASSPRTSGKVDEQFF
NA TRBJ1-4 TRBV12-3/TRBV12-4 NA TGTGCCAGCAGTTTAAGACGTGGAGCTAATGAAAAACTGTTTTTT CASSLRRGANEKLFF
NA TRBJ2-3 TRBV11-2 few TGTGCCAGCAGCGTCAGACCCACTACAGATACGCAGTATTTT CASSVRPTTDTQYF
NA TRBJ2-3 TRBV7-9 NA TGTGCCAGCAGCACCAGTCCCTCAGGTGACTTCACAGATACGCAGTATTTT CASSTSPSGDFTDTQYF
NA TRBJ1-2 TRBV5-1 NA TGCGCCAGCAGCTTGGCCGTGGACAACTATGGCTACACCTTC CASSLAVDNYGYTF
NA TRBJ1-2 TRBV7-2 NA TGTGCCAGCAGCTTAAATCCTAAGGCTGATGGCTACACCTTC CASSLNPKADGYTF
NA TRBJ2-5 TRBV4-3 NA TGCGCCAGCAGCCAGAACCCCCGTGGGAATGAGCAGTACTTC CASSQNPRGNEQYF
NA TRBJ2-5 TRBV15 few TGTGCCACCAGCAGAGATGGGGAGACCCAGTACTTC CATSRDGETQYF
NA TRBJ2-3 TRBV5-1 NA TGCGCCAGCAGCTTGGACAGGGATGACACAGATACGCAGTATTTT CASSLDRDDTDTQYF
NA TRBJ2-7 TRBV2 NA TGTGCCAGCAGTGAACGGGGGAGTCTGTCCTACGAGCAGTACTTC CASSERGSLSYEQYF
NA TRBJ2-5 TRBV24-1 few TGTGCCACCAGTGATGTCCCCGGACAAGAGACCCAGTACTTC CATSDVPGQETQYF
NA TRBJ1-2 TRBV7-9 NA TGTGCCAGCAGCCCCCCCGGGTTAGCTAACTATGGCTACACCTTC CASSPPGLANYGYTF
TRBD1 TRBJ1-2 TRBV7-2 NA TGTGCCAGCAGCTTAGCGGGACAGGGGGCGGCCTATGGCTACACCTTC CASSLAGQGAAYGYTF